These T cell receptor beta chains were read from a single sample in a study of CD8 T cells in ankylosing spondylitis. TCRdb ran MiXCR on the 5' RACE reads and lists one entry per CDR3 protein. The table has under 450,000 distinct CDR3 sequences, 17% seen once. Sequencing was done on a sample of blood, either unsorted or a sorted T cell fraction (not recorded which). Receptors originate from a male donor with ankylosing spondylitis. The CDR3 runs from the conserved cysteine through the conserved F or W. D genes are given only for firm matches. Not every row has a clone size; where given, it reads once, few, many or a size class.

TRBV7-9	TRBD1	TRBJ2-6	-	17	CASRVGTGGSGANVLTF	TGTGCCAGCAGGGTCGGGACAGGGGGATCCGGGGCCAACGTCCTGACTTTC
TRBV6-5	-	TRBJ2-5	few	15	CASSYSAGTQETQYF	TGTGCCAGCAGTTACTCTGCGGGGACGCAAGAGACCCAGTACTTC
TRBV24-1	TRBD1	TRBJ2-1	many	12	CATGQGAGEQFF	TGTGCCACCGGACAGGGGGCTGGAGAGCAGTTCTTC
TRBV5-1	-	TRBJ1-1	-	17	CASSLVAGDGVNTEAFF	TGCGCCAGCAGCTTGGTGGCAGGGGACGGTGTGAACACTGAAGCTTTCTTT
TRBV7-3	-	TRBJ1-2	-	14	CASSLDGGPYGYTF	TGTGCCAGCAGCTTAGACGGGGGCCCCTATGGCTACACCTTC
TRBV2	-	TRBJ1-1	few	15	CASRSSGQKNTEAFF	TGTGCCAGCAGGTCTAGTGGACAGAAGAACACTGAAGCTTTCTTT
TRBV12-3/TRBV12-4	TRBD1	TRBJ1-5	many	15	CASSIGTDSNQPQHF	TGTGCCAGCAGTATCGGGACAGATAGCAATCAGCCCCAGCATTTT
TRBV11-1	-	TRBJ2-1	few	15	CASSPRFRGVNEQFF	TGTGCCAGCAGCCCTCGGTTCAGGGGGGTCAATGAGCAGTTCTTC
TRBV29-1	TRBD1	TRBJ1-2	many	12	CSGQGANYGYTF	TGCAGCGGGCAGGGGGCGAACTATGGCTACACCTTC
TRBV4-3	-	TRBJ1-2	few	13	CASSQTGPYGYTF	TGCGCCAGCAGCCAAACAGGGCCTTATGGCTACACCTTC
TRBV12-3/TRBV12-4	-	TRBJ2-7	many	14	CASRGAGRPYEQYF	TGTGCCAGCAGGGGCGCAGGGAGGCCATACGAGCAGTACTTC
TRBV20-1	TRBD1	TRBJ1-4	-	14	CSAFQTGAGEKLFF	TGCAGTGCTTTCCAGACAGGGGCGGGTGAAAAACTGTTTTTT
TRBV7-9	-	TRBJ1-2	-	14	CASSYPTDNYGYTF	TGTGCCAGCAGCTACCCGACAGATAACTATGGCTACACCTTC
TRBV6-2/TRBV6-3	-	TRBJ2-7	once	13	CASSLTTTTEQYF	TGTGCCAGCAGTTTGACCACCACTACCGAGCAGTACTTC
TRBV4-2	TRBD2	TRBJ2-2	-	15	CASSQLAGITGELFF	TGTGCCAGCAGCCAACTAGCGGGAATCACCGGGGAGCTGTTTTTT
TRBV20-1	TRBD1	TRBJ1-5	many	16	CSARGSGTGADQPQHF	TGCAGTGCTAGGGGATCCGGGACAGGGGCTGATCAGCCCCAGCATTTT
TRBV5-6	-	TRBJ1-2	many	15	CASSFGGGVSRGYTF	TGTGCCAGCAGCTTCGGGGGCGGGGTGTCTAGAGGCTACACCTTC
TRBV7-9	-	TRBJ1-2	few	14	CASSFLGDNYGYTF	TGTGCCAGCAGCTTTTTGGGCGATAACTATGGCTACACCTTC
TRBV7-6	TRBD2	TRBJ2-7	few	16	CASSLSFGTSGYEQYF	TGTGCCAGCAGCTTATCTTTTGGGACTAGCGGCTACGAGCAGTACTTC
TRBV7-9	TRBD1	TRBJ1-2	few	15	CASSFQGAQMDGYTF	TGTGCCAGCAGCTTCCAGGGGGCGCAGATGGATGGCTACACCTTC
TRBV12-3/TRBV12-4	-	TRBJ2-5	-	13	CASRPDGQETQYF	TGTGCCAGCCGACCTGATGGACAAGAGACCCAGTACTTC
TRBV5-5	-	TRBJ1-5	many	13	CASSSGGNQPQHF	TGTGCCAGCAGCTCGGGGGGGAATCAGCCCCAGCATTTT
TRBV7-8	TRBD2	TRBJ2-3	-	17	CASSSDLAGGLTDTQYF	TGTGCCAGCAGCTCAGACCTAGCGGGAGGGCTGACAGATACGCAGTATTTT
TRBV5-1	TRBD1	TRBJ2-1	many	16	CASSKNQGARGNEQFF	TGCGCCAGCAGCAAGAATCAGGGGGCAAGGGGGAATGAGCAGTTCTTC
TRBV5-1	-	TRBJ1-1	few	14	CASSWGTENTEAFF	TGCGCCAGCAGCTGGGGGACGGAAAACACTGAAGCTTTCTTT
TRBV30	TRBD1	TRBJ2-1	-	15	CAYLKPRGRSNEQFF	TGTGCCTACCTGAAACCCAGGGGGCGAAGCAATGAGCAGTTCTTC
TRBV5-1	TRBD2	TRBJ2-7	-	16	CASSGSVAGRTDEQYF	TGCGCCAGCAGCGGATCCGTAGCGGGCAGGACGGACGAGCAGTACTTC